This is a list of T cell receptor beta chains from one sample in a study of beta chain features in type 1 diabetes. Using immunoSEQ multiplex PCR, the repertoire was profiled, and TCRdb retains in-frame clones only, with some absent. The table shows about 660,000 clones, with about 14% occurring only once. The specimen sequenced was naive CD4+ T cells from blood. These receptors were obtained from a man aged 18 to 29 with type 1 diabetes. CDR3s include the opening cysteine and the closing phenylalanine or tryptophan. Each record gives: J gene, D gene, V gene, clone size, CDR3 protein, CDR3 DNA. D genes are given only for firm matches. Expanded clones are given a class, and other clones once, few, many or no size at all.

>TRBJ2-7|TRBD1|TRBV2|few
CASSPDRGHGEQYF
TGTGCCAGCAGCCCGGACAGGGGGCATGGGGAGCAGTACTTC
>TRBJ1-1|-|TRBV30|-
CAWSVKGIEAFF
TGTGCCTGGAGTGTAAAGGGGATAGAAGCTTTCTTT
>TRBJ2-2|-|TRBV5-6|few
CASSSLITGELFF
TGTGCCAGCAGCTCTCTCATTACCGGGGAGCTGTTTTTT
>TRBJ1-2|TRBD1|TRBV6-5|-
CASSRTGPYGYTF
TGTGCCAGCAGCCGGACAGGGCCTTATGGCTACACCTTC
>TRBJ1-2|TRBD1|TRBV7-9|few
CASSFKPGTGDGYTF
TGTGCCAGCAGCTTTAAGCCCGGGACAGGGGACGGCTACACCTTC
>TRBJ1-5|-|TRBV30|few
CAWSVGRDVPSNQPQHF
TGTGCCTGGAGTGTAGGCCGGGATGTCCCCAGCAATCAGCCCCAGCATTTT
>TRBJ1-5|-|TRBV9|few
CASSVSGSYLGPGNQPQHF
TGTGCCAGCAGCGTATCTGGCTCTTATCTGGGTCCTGGGAATCAGCCCCAGCATTTT
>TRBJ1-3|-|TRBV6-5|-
CASSYSSGSSGNTIYF
TGTGCCAGCAGTTACTCATCAGGTAGCTCTGGAAACACCATATATTTT
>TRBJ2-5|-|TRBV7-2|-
CASSPQGGRGPETQYF
TGTGCCAGCAGCCCGCAGGGGGGGCGCGGTCCCGAGACCCAGTACTTC
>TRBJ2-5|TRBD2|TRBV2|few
CASQTEGAAGAQYF
TGTGCCAGCCAAACGGAGGGCGCGGCGGGAGCCCAGTACTTC
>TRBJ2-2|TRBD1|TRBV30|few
CAWSGGQSYTGELFF
TGTGCCTGGAGTGGGGGACAGTCGTACACCGGGGAGCTGTTTTTT
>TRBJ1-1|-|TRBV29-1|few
CSVEVWPGTEAFF
TGCAGCGTTGAAGTATGGCCGGGCACTGAAGCTTTCTTT
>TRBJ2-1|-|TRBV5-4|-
CASSQGLVSYEQFF
TGTGCCAGCAGCCAAGGACTGGTGTCCTATGAGCAGTTCTTC
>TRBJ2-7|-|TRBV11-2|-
CASSLVDYSYEQYF
TGTGCCAGCAGCTTAGTTGATTACTCCTACGAGCAGTACTTC
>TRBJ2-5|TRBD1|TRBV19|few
CASTPGQDAVLGETQYF
TGTGCCAGTACACCGGGACAGGACGCCGTCTTGGGAGAGACCCAGTACTTC
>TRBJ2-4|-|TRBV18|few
CASSPRDLGNIQYF
TGTGCCAGCTCACCACGGGACCTCGGAAACATTCAGTACTTC
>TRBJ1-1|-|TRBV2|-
CASSAERAFF
TGTGCCAGCAGCGCGGAGAGAGCTTTCTTT
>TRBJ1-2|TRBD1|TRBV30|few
CAWSTWTGTALSYGYTF
TGTGCCTGGAGCACCTGGACAGGGACCGCTCTATCCTATGGCTACACCTTC
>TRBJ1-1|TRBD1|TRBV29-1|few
CSVGTVDTEAFF
TGCAGCGTCGGGACAGTTGACACTGAAGCTTTCTTT
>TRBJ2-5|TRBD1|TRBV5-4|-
CASSSQGAEETQYF
TGTGCCAGCAGTTCCCAGGGGGCCGAAGAGACCCAGTACTTC
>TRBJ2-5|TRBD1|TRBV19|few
CASSGPGQGRQTQYF
TGTGCCAGTAGTGGACCCGGACAGGGGCGGCAGACCCAGTACTTC
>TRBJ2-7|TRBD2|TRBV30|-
CAWSVTSGRWEQYF
TGTGCCTGGAGTGTCACTAGCGGGAGATGGGAGCAGTACTTC